This note documents a single T cell receptor (beta chain) sequence. What it binds is unknown. This record comes from a study of CXCR3-negative and CXCR3-positive naive CD8 T cells. Points from the study as a whole: With respect to TRBV-TRBJ usage, naive CXCR3-negative and CXCR3-positive cells were similar; memory differed.

Each TRB cDNA library was prepared by 5' RACE (with UMI labels). TCRdb reprocessed the 5' RACE reads, with one entry per CDR3 protein and no DNA. This sample contains some 39,000 distinct CDR3 sequences. Sequenced: naive CXCR3- CD8+ T cells from blood. The subset: CD45RO-CCR7+CD27+CD95- naive CD8+ T cells lacking CXCR3 (TNR3-). The sequence was collected from a human donor in good health. Some clones in this sample may be carry-over from other donors' samples.

CDR3 sequence: CASNLAGSYNEQFF. The chain recombines TRBV6-6 with TRBJ2-1; TCRdb indicates TRBD2, and absent DNA this call remains unverified. Germline V gives CDR1 MNHNY, CDR2 SVGAGI (reference sequence). The CDR3 loop spans 14 amino acids.